These T cell receptor beta chains were read from a single sample in a study of identical twins. TCRdb reprocessed the 5' RACE reads with MiXCR, giving one entry per CDR3 protein. The profile shows 570,000 or so distinct CDR3 sequences, approximately 9.6% of them singletons. The data were also submitted as part of a second study, on yellow fever vaccine responses in identical twins.

The sample comprised PBMCs. All receptors come from a young woman in good health. CDR3s include the opening cysteine and the closing phenylalanine or tryptophan. Each record gives: V gene, clone size, J gene, D gene, CDR3 protein, CDR3 DNA. A D gene is named only where the DNA matches it firmly. A clone size is listed for some rows: how often the clone was seen (once, few, many), or a class if it is expanded.

TRBV7-8	many	TRBJ2-2	TRBD1	CASSIWTGNTGELFF	TGTGCCAGCAGCATCTGGACAGGGAACACCGGGGAGCTGTTTTTT
TRBV12-3/TRBV12-4	many	TRBJ2-6	-	CASRDKTGPSVLTF	TGTGCCAGCAGGGACAAAACAGGACCTAGCGTCCTGACTTTC
TRBV29-1	many	TRBJ2-7	-	CSVLLGPYEQYF	TGCAGCGTCCTGTTGGGGCCCTACGAGCAGTACTTC
TRBV4-3	few	TRBJ2-3	-	CASSQDIWGTDTQYF	TGCGCCAGCAGCCAAGATATCTGGGGTACAGATACGCAGTATTTT
TRBV7-9	few	TRBJ2-7	TRBD1	CASSLGQGAINEQYF	TGTGCCAGCAGCTTAGGACAGGGGGCGATCAACGAGCAGTACTTC
TRBV7-8	many	TRBJ2-1	TRBD1	CASSFRDRGSNEQFF	TGTGCCAGCAGCTTCCGGGACAGGGGAAGCAATGAGCAGTTCTTC
TRBV12-3/TRBV12-4	few	TRBJ2-5	-	CASSAGTPVQETQYF	TGTGCCAGCAGTGCTGGGACCCCGGTCCAAGAGACCCAGTACTTC
TRBV30	few	TRBJ1-4	-	CAWSALGSRKEKLFF	TGTGCCTGGAGTGCCCTTGGAAGCCGGAAGGAAAAACTGTTTTTT
TRBV12-3/TRBV12-4	-	TRBJ2-1	TRBD2	CASSNSGRNYNEQFF	TGTGCCAGCAGTAATAGCGGGAGAAACTACAATGAGCAGTTCTTC
TRBV28	-	TRBJ2-2	TRBD2	CASSLGGLNTGKLFF	TGTGCCAGCAGTTTGGGGGGGTTGAACACCGGGAAGCTGTTTTTT
TRBV7-9	-	TRBJ2-5	TRBD2	CASSLTWTRKEETQYF	TGTGCCAGCAGTCTAACCTGGACTAGGAAGGAAGAGACCCAGTACTTC
TRBV27	-	TRBJ2-7	-	CASSSSDSPYEQYF	TGTGCCAGCAGTTCATCAGACAGCCCCTACGAGCAGTACTTC
TRBV6-2/TRBV6-3	few	TRBJ2-7	-	CASSYSRLAYEQYF	TGTGCCAGCAGTTACTCGCGCCTAGCCTACGAGCAGTACTTC
TRBV12-3/TRBV12-4	many	TRBJ2-5	-	CASSSQGMETQYF	TGTGCCAGCAGTTCCCAGGGTATGGAGACCCAGTACTTC
TRBV6-1	-	TRBJ2-1	-	CASSEDPGGGNEQFF	TGTGCCAGCAGTGAAGACCCAGGGGGGGGAAATGAGCAGTTCTTC
TRBV4-3	many	TRBJ2-1	-	CASSQGVSGDYNEQFF	TGCGCCAGCAGCCAAGGGGTCAGCGGAGACTACAATGAGCAGTTCTTC
TRBV3-1	-	TRBJ2-1	TRBD2	CASSHSGGAHNEQFF	TGTGCCAGCAGCCATAGCGGGGGGGCTCACAATGAGCAGTTCTTC
TRBV24-1	-	TRBJ2-3	TRBD2	CATSEAGLADITDTQYF	TGTGCCACCAGTGAGGCGGGACTAGCGGATATCACAGATACGCAGTATTTT
TRBV6-2/TRBV6-3	few	TRBJ2-3	TRBD2	CASSYPTSGRDTQYF	TGTGCCAGCAGTTACCCGACTAGCGGGAGGGATACGCAGTATTTT
TRBV7-1	-	TRBJ2-3	-	CASSPAHTQYF	TGTGCCAGCAGCCCAGCCCATACGCAGTATTTT
TRBV7-8	many	TRBJ1-1	-	CASSPEGYGGTEAFF	TGTGCCAGCAGCCCAGAGGGATATGGGGGGACTGAAGCTTTCTTT
TRBV29-1	-	TRBJ2-7	TRBD1	CSVSGTGYYEQYF	TGCAGCGTTTCCGGGACAGGGTACTACGAGCAGTACTTC
TRBV28	-	TRBJ2-7	-	CASTLGGGGTYEQYF	TGTGCCAGCACCCTAGGGGGCGGGGGCACCTACGAGCAGTACTTC
TRBV29-1	-	TRBJ1-2	-	CSVWGDYGYTF	TGCAGCGTTTGGGGGGACTATGGCTACACCTTC
TRBV7-8	-	TRBJ2-7	-	CASSLVGGQIYEQYF	TGTGCCAGCAGCTTAGTGGGAGGACAAATCTACGAGCAGTACTTC
TRBV12-3/TRBV12-4	-	TRBJ2-6	TRBD1	CASSQQGEAGANVLTF	TGTGCCAGCAGTCAACAGGGGGAGGCTGGGGCCAACGTCCTGACTTTC
TRBV4-1	many	TRBJ2-1	-	CASSQEGAIYNEQFF	TGCGCCAGCAGCCAAGAAGGGGCTATCTACAATGAGCAGTTCTTC
TRBV13	many	TRBJ2-7	TRBD2	CASSLGLAGGSTYEQYF	TGTGCCAGCAGCTTGGGACTAGCGGGAGGTTCAACCTACGAGCAGTACTTC
TRBV6-1	-	TRBJ2-7	TRBD1	CASSPGQGLFEQYF	TGTGCCAGCAGTCCGGGACAGGGGCTCTTCGAGCAGTACTTC
TRBV5-1	few	TRBJ1-1	-	CASSLDRVKAEAFF	TGCGCCAGCAGCTTGGACAGGGTCAAAGCTGAAGCTTTCTTT
TRBV12-3/TRBV12-4	-	TRBJ1-5	TRBD1	CASSFRTGGGNQPQHF	TGTGCCAGCAGTTTCAGGACAGGGGGCGGCAATCAGCCCCAGCATTTT
TRBV20-1	-	TRBJ2-1	TRBD2	CSARSGLARALGNEQFF	TGCAGTGCTAGATCGGGACTAGCGCGAGCCTTGGGGAATGAGCAGTTCTTC
TRBV29-1	-	TRBJ2-5	TRBD2	CSVSSSGGETQYF	TGCAGCGTTTCCTCTAGCGGGGGTGAGACCCAGTACTTC
TRBV27	few	TRBJ2-1	TRBD1	CASSSGTGGNNEQFF	TGTGCCAGCAGTTCCGGGACAGGGGGAAACAATGAGCAGTTCTTC
TRBV6-2/TRBV6-3	many	TRBJ1-6	TRBD1	CASGAHRGSPLHF	TGTGCCAGCGGGGCTCACAGGGGTTCACCCCTCCACTTT
TRBV30	few	TRBJ2-3	-	CAWNWDSTDTQYF	TGTGCCTGGAATTGGGACAGCACAGATACGCAGTATTTT
TRBV11-2	many	TRBJ1-2	-	CASSFGPASVDGYTF	TGTGCCAGCAGCTTTGGTCCCGCGTCTGTCGATGGCTACACCTTC
TRBV2	many	TRBJ2-4	TRBD1	CASSAGQGIKNIQYF	TGTGCCAGCAGTGCGGGACAGGGGATTAAAAACATTCAGTACTTC
TRBV29-1	many	TRBJ2-4	TRBD2	CSVRGGVGKNIQYF	TGCAGCGTTCGCGGGGGAGTCGGCAAAAACATTCAGTACTTC
TRBV24-1	many	TRBJ2-1	-	CATSEQYNEQFF	TGTGCCACCAGTGAACAGTACAATGAGCAGTTCTTC
TRBV20-1	-	TRBJ2-5	TRBD2	CSARRGVGTQYF	TGCAGTGCTAGACGGGGGGTTGGGACCCAGTACTTC
TRBV6-1	few	TRBJ1-2	-	CASSEGGGAAWGYTF	TGTGCCAGCAGTGAAGGCGGGGGGGCCGCTTGGGGCTACACCTTC
TRBV20-1	few	TRBJ2-4	TRBD2	CSASGSASGRVEQAKNIQYF	TGCAGTGCTAGTGGTTCGGCTAGCGGGAGAGTCGAGCAGGCCAAAAACATTCAGTACTTC
TRBV20-1	few	TRBJ2-7	-	CSAILPHGVISNEQYF	TGCAGTGCTATACTTCCTCATGGGGTAATCTCGAACGAGCAGTACTTC
TRBV5-1	few	TRBJ2-7	-	CASSSHGHFYEQYF	TGCGCCAGCAGCTCCCATGGGCACTTCTACGAGCAGTACTTC
TRBV5-1	many	TRBJ2-3	TRBD2	CASNPSGAVTQYF	TGCGCCAGCAATCCTAGCGGGGCAGTTACGCAGTATTTT
TRBV28	few	TRBJ2-7	-	CASSFSIRAYEQYF	TGTGCCAGCAGTTTTTCTATAAGGGCCTACGAGCAGTACTTC
TRBV11-2	-	TRBJ2-7	TRBD1	CASSPRDRGAHEQYF	TGTGCCAGCAGCCCCCGGGACAGGGGGGCGCACGAGCAGTACTTC
TRBV20-1	few	TRBJ2-7	-	CSARDLGRSSYEQYF	TGCAGTGCTAGAGATCTTGGACGGAGCTCCTACGAGCAGTACTTC
TRBV20-1	-	TRBJ2-1	TRBD1	CCARGQAADAYNEQFF	TGCTGTGCTAGAGGACAGGCAGCCGATGCGTACAATGAGCAGTTCTTC
TRBV4-1	many	TRBJ2-6	-	CASGTGANVLTF	TGCGCCAGCGGTACTGGGGCCAACGTCCTGACTTTC
TRBV7-2	-	TRBJ2-1	TRBD1	CASRPQGAYEQFF	TGTGCCAGCAGACCCCAGGGGGCATATGAGCAGTTCTTC
TRBV7-2	few	TRBJ2-3	TRBD2	CASSYTSGGAPDTQYF	TGTGCCAGCAGCTATACTAGCGGGGGAGCGCCAGATACGCAGTATTTT
TRBV4-2	-	TRBJ2-7	-	CASSLGAEAPVEQYF	TGTGCCAGCAGCCTCGGGGCGGAGGCCCCTGTCGAGCAGTACTTC
TRBV2	-	TRBJ2-3	TRBD2	CASSEAAGGSTQYF	TGTGCCAGCAGTGAAGCAGCGGGGGGCAGTACGCAGTATTTT